This entry lists 8 T cell receptor beta chains sequenced from one sample in a study of CD8+CD57+ T cells in acquired aplastic anemia. The patients chosen for sequencing had shown expansion of CD8+CD57+ cells (detected by flow cytometry). TCR beta VDJ combinations and CDR3 sequences were profiled from genomic DNA. TCRdb called the reads again in MiXCR, with one record for every CDR3 protein. The data contain fewer than 300,000 distinct CDR3 sequences, approximately 82% of them singletons. The sequencing input was sorted CD4+, CD8+, or CD8+CD57+ T cells (not recorded which) from PBMCs. These receptors were taken from a human donor with aplastic anemia.

With respect to this clonotype: The final CDR3 position lacks the conserved phenylalanine or tryptophan, pointing to a likely read error. The DNA is omitted, as the CDR3 cannot be located on it reliably, and the CDR3 follows TCRdb's listing. The chain joins TRBV15 to TRBJ1-2; TRBD1, as called in the table, went unchecked against the DNA. The CDR3 adds up to 16 amino acids, both ends counted. Germline-derived CDR1 and CDR2 are LNHNV and YYDKDF (reference sequence). CDR3: CASSLRDRDLDYGYAS.

This clonotype occurred once. The germline gene is not matched at one end of the junction; a read error may be the cause. The V gene is TRBV7-9, the J gene TRBJ2-3; D is perhaps TRBD1 or TRBD2 (5 bases each). Germline loops: CDR1 SEHNR, CDR2 FQNEAQ (reference sequence). The CDR3 has 13 amino acids. The CDR3 loop reads CASGDAVTATLYF. In nucleotides, the CDR3 is TGTGCCAGCGGGGACGCCGTAACAGCTACGCTGTATTTT.

V usage is TRBV7-3 and J usage is TRBJ2-7; possible D gene TRBD2, 6 bases. Trimming removed 3 bases from V and 3 bases from J, with 24 bases in between. Germline CDR1 reads SGHTA; CDR2 reads FQGTGA. CDR3 size: 18 residues. The CDR3 spells CASSFDQGGETQYYEQYV. The CDR3 DNA reads as TGTGCCAGCAGCTTCGATCAGGGAGGTGAGACCCAGTACTACGAGCAGTACGTC.

As for this clonotype: The junction shows a germline mismatch at one end, possibly a read error. J is TRBJ2-3 and V is TRBV7-9, with D tentatively TRBD1 or TRBD2 (5 bases each). The CDR3 totals 13 residues. CDR1 is SEHNR and CDR2 is FQNEAQ in the germline V gene (reference sequence). The CDR3 here is CASSPGAGDKEQF. The CDR3, as DNA: TGTGCCAGCAGCCCCGGGGCCGGGGATAAGGAGCAGTTC.

V is TRBV7-9 and J is TRBJ2-6, with 10 bases identical to TRBD2. CDR3 size: 16 residues. V was clipped by 3 bases and J by 13 bases; unmatched bases: 12. Germline V gene sequence: CDR1 SEHNR, CDR2 FQNEAQ (reference sequence). DNA for the CDR3: TGTGCCAGCAGCTTTGAAAGAAGCGGGGGGGCCGATGTCCTGACTTTC. Protein: CASSFERSGGADVLTF.

In the case of this clonotype: At one boundary the junction diverges from the germline segment, which might be a read error. The chain links TRBV7-3 to TRBJ1-4, with D unclear. Germline CDR1 SGHTA, CDR2 FQGTGA. This CDR3 has 14 residues. This CDR3 is CASSMYGGNENLFF. CDR3 bases: TGTGCCAGCAGCATGTACGGCGGAAATGAAAATCTGTTTTTT.

The chain joins TRBV20-1 to TRBJ2-3; D gene uncertain. The ends were cut back, 3 bases at V and 1 base at J, with 11 bases in the middle. Germline V gene data show CDR1 as DFQATT and CDR2 as SNEGSKA (reference sequence). This CDR3 has 14 residues. CDR3 nucleotides: TGCAGTGCTAGGAGTCTAGATGGCACAGATACGCAGTATTTT. Protein product: CSARSLDGTDTQYF.

V usage is TRBV20-1 and J usage is TRBJ1-4; no clear D. This CDR3 comprises 15 residues. Germline CDR1 reads DFQATT; CDR2 reads SNEGSKA (reference sequence). V lost 1 base, J lost 6 bases, and 15 bases lay in between. CDR3 sequence (DNA): TGCAGTGCTAGAGCAAGGGAAAAGGGAGATGAAAAACTGTTTTTT. Translated: CSARAREKGDEKLFF.